What follows are 10 T cell receptor beta chains derived from one specimen sequenced in a study of T-cell memory formation after mild COVID-19. TCRdb processed the 5' RACE reads anew with MiXCR; each CDR3 protein has one entry. The sample consists of hundreds of thousands of distinct CDR3 sequences, 25% to 30% of them appearing once. Source material: PBMCs or a T cell subset sorted from them (not recorded which). These receptors were collected from an adult woman who had mild COVID-19 (a few samples of this study predate the infection). Cell type and time point are not known.

The V and J genes are TRBV2 and TRBJ1-2, with 7 bases identical to TRBD1. The trim removed 8 bases at V and 1 base at J, leaving 4 bases unmatched. The CDR3 covers 13 residues. Germline V gene data show CDR1 as SNHLY and CDR2 as FYNNEI. This CDR3 is CASRGTVNYGYTF. The CDR3 DNA reads as TGTGCCAGCCGAGGGACAGTTAACTATGGCTACACCTTC. Together with reference TRBV2 and TRBJ1-2, the CDR3 gives the full variable domain: EPEVTQTPSHQVTQMGQEVILRCVPISNHLYFYWYRQILGQKVEFLVSFYNNEISEKSEIFDDQFSVERPDGSNFTLKIRSTKLEDSAMYFCASRGTVNYGYTFGSGTRLTVV.

This clonotype was detected a few times. J is TRBJ2-1 and V is TRBV7-9, with 11 bases aligning to TRBD2. The CDR3 contains 17 residues. Per germline, CDR1 SEHNR and CDR2 FQNEAQ (reference sequence). J gave up 5 bases and V 3 bases, and 9 bases lay outside the gene matches. The CDR3 loop reads CASSFTPGLAENNEQFF. For the CDR3, the DNA is TGTGCCAGCAGCTTTACTCCGGGACTAGCGGAAAACAATGAGCAGTTCTTC.

The chain links TRBV7-9 to TRBJ2-5; tentative D call: TRBD2 (5 bases). Trimming shortened V by 3 bases and J by 0 bases, and 8 bases separated the two germline ends. The CDR3 runs 14 residues. From germline, CDR1 is SEHNR and CDR2 FQNEAQ (reference sequence). This chain's CDR3 is CASSFEDYQETQYF. The CDR3 nucleotides read TGTGCCAGCAGCTTTGAGGACTACCAAGAGACCCAGTACTTC.

J is TRBJ1-6 and V is TRBV6-5; a possible D gene is TRBD1 (5 bases). Germline loops: CDR1 MNHEY, CDR2 SVGAGI. The V end was cut by 2 bases, the J end by 8 bases, with 13 bases between. This CDR3 is 15 amino acids long. The CDR3 nucleotides read TGTGCCAGCAGTTACGGGGGGTCTGTAGATTCACCCCTCCACTTT. Protein sequence: CASSYGGSVDSPLHF.

The chain uses TRBV5-1 and TRBJ1-2, with D possibly being TRBD1 (6 bases). The germline V gene has CDR1 SGHRS and CDR2 YFSETQ. The CDR3 covers 17 residues. The germline V and J ends were trimmed by 4 bases and 5 bases, with 24 bases remaining between them. In DNA form, the CDR3 reads TGCGCCAGCAGCACAACGGACAGCCTACCATCTATGTATGGCTACACCTTC. Protein sequence: CASSTTDSLPSMYGYTF.

The CDR3 nucleotides are TGTGCCAGCAGCTTCCGGGGGCACAATGAGCAGTTCTTC. It encodes CASSFRGHNEQFF. V is TRBV7-9 and J is TRBJ2-1; tentatively, D is TRBD1 or TRBD2 (6 bases each). Germline V gives CDR1 SEHNR, CDR2 FQNEAQ (reference sequence). The CDR3 runs to 13 residues. Trimming cost V 3 bases and J 5 bases, with 8 bases left between them.

This clonotype is a singleton in its sample. The chain joins TRBV30 to TRBJ1-1, with a possible D match to TRBD1 (6 bases). The CDR3 has 12 amino acids. Deletions cut 5 bases from V and 5 bases from J, with 12 bases between. Germline V CDR1 and CDR2: GTSNPN, SVGIG (reference sequence). Written as DNA, the CDR3 is TGTGCCTGGGGGCAAGGGGGAACTGAAGCTTTCTTT. It encodes CAWGQGGTEAFF.

This clonotype was detected a few times. The chain carries TRBV24-1 and TRBJ2-7, with D perhaps TRBD1 (6 bases). CDR3 length: 16 amino acids. Germline V gene lookup returns CDR1 KGHDR and CDR2 SFDVKD. Trimming removed 6 bases at V and 0 bases at J, with 17 bases between. CDR3 bases: TGTGCCACCAGTACAAAGACAGGCCGGGGCTCCTACGAGCAGTACTTC. Protein: CATSTKTGRGSYEQYF.

This chain links TRBV7-3 with TRBJ2-7; no clear D gene. The germline gives CDR1 SGHTA, CDR2 FQGTGA. Between the trimmed V and J ends, which lost 4 bases and 2 bases, there was a span of 12 bases. This CDR3 contains 14 residues. CDR3 DNA sequence: TGTGCCAGCAGCTCCTTCGCAGGACCCTACGAGCAGTACTTC. It yields the protein CASSSFAGPYEQYF. Full variable domain (missing parts from reference TRBV7-3 and TRBJ2-7): GAGVSQTPSNKVTEKGKYVELRCDPISGHTALYWYRQSLGQGPEFLIYFQGTGAADDSGLPNDRFFAVRPEGSVSTLKIQRTERGDSAVYLCASSSFAGPYEQYFGPGTRLTVT.

The rearrangement links TRBV5-6 to TRBJ2-7; D is undetermined. The CDR3 length is 13 residues. V lost 5 bases to trimming and J lost 4 bases, with 13 bases between them. In germline, CDR1 is SGHDT, CDR2 YYEEEE. This chain's CDR3 is CASSYVVAYEQYF. In DNA, the CDR3 is TGTGCCAGCAGTTATGTAGTGGCGTACGAGCAGTACTTC.